The clone carrying this T cell receptor beta chain was seen a handful of times. No antigen is known for it. This specimen comes from a study of graft-versus-host responses after intestinal transplantation. In the study overall: Transplant types were multivisceral, liver-intestinal, or isolated intestinal. Every recipient underwent anti-thymocyte globulin induction, then tacrolimus and steroids for 3 to 4 years.

Clones were sequenced by immunoSEQ multiplex PCR, and TCRdb holds only the in-frame ones, with some missing. The table shows about 100,000 clones, with about 90% occurring only once. Study-wide results and limits: Peak GvH clone levels in circulation were associated with early post-transplant HvG declines.

The CDR3 contains 15 residues. From germline, CDR1 is SGHRS and CDR2 YFSETQ. The V gene lost 0 bases and the J gene lost 6 bases, with 12 bases spanning the gap. This specimen was unstimulated CD4+ T cells sorted from spleen or lymph node cells, taken before intestinal transplant. This clonotype was obtained from a human donor who received an intestinal transplant. The V and J genes are TRBV5-1 and TRBJ2-2; possibly TRBD1 for D (6 bases). This CDR3 reads CASSLAGAGAGELFF. The CDR3 DNA is TGCGCCAGCAGCTTGGCCGGGGCAGGGGCCGGGGAGCTGTTTTTT.